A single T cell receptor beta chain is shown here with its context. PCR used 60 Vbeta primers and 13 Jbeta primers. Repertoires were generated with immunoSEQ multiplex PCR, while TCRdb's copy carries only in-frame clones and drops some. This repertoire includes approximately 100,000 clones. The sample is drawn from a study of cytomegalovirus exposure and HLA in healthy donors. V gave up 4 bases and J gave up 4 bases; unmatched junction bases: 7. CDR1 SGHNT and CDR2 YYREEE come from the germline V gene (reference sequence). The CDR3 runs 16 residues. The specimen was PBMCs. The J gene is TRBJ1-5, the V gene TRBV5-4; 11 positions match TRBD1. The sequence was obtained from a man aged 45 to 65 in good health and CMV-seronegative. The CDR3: CASSMGGQGDNQPQHF. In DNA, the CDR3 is TGTGCCAGCAGCATGGGGGGACAGGGGGATAATCAGCCCCAGCATTTT. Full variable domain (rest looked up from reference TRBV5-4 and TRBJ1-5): ETGVTQSPTHLIKTRGQQVTLRCSSQSGHNTVSWYQQALGQGPQFIFQYYREEENGRGNFPPRFSGLQFPNYSSELNVNALELDDSALYLCASSMGGQGDNQPQHFGDGTRLSIL.